This T cell receptor (beta chain) was documented in a study of OX40 agonist ivuxolimab in advanced cancers. Turning to the study itself: Having had anti-PD-1, anti-PD-L1 or anti-CTLA-4 therapy before was allowed, and approximately 40% had some. In three patients, partial responses were observed, one with hepatocellular carcinoma and two with cutaneous melanoma.

Sequenced by immunoSEQ multiplex PCR; TCRdb stores in-frame clones only, minus some. This sample yields about 69,000 clones, of which approximately 90% are seen a single time; 0.3% belongs to the top ten. Of note for this clone: Its antigen is not identified. Compared with germline, one end of the junction differs, possibly owing to a read error.

General observations from the study: Researchers report that CD8+ T cells had, on average, more expanded clones than CD4+. No determination was made of the antigen specificity of the expanded peripheral T cells.

This CDR3 is built from 12 residues. Germline V gene lookup returns CDR1 SSHAT and CDR2 FNYEAQ (reference sequence). The chain recombines TRBV7-7 with TRBJ2-5; tentative D call: TRBD1 (6 bases). The sequencing used CD4+ or CD8+ T cells sorted from blood, collected in a trial of the OX40 agonist ivuxolimab. The origin of this receptor is an adult with an advanced solid tumor such as melanoma, head and neck, liver or kidney cancer. The CDR3, as DNA: TGTGCTAGCAGCCCAGACAGGGAGACCCAGTACTTC. This encodes CASSPDRETQYF.